These T cell receptor beta chains were read from a single sample in a study of cytomegalovirus exposure and HLA in healthy donors. TCRdb's copy holds only in-frame clones and misses some; the assay was immunoSEQ multiplex PCR. The repertoire holds roughly 120,000 clones, with around three quarters as singletons. The sequenced material came from PBMCs. The receptors shown here come from a man aged 45-65 years in good health and CMV-seropositive. The CDR3 runs from the conserved cysteine through the conserved F or W. Each record gives: D gene, V gene, J gene, CDR3 length, CDR3 protein. The D gene is left open where the match is weak.

TRBD2	TRBV10-2	TRBJ2-7	13	CASSESVAGREYF
.	TRBV4-1	TRBJ2-1	17	CASSPSGTRSSYNEQFF
TRBD1	TRBV5-8	TRBJ1-5	17	CASSSLSGTVGNQPQHF
.	TRBV18	TRBJ1-1	15	CASSPNGGVHTEAFF
TRBD1	TRBV15	TRBJ1-2	18	CATLLPLGQGSSNYGYTF
.	TRBV4-1	TRBJ2-5	15	CASSQVVTRGETQYF
.	TRBV7-9	TRBJ1-1	14	CASSLGQMNTEAFF
.	TRBV6-1	TRBJ2-7	10	CASSEREQYF
.	TRBV10-2	TRBJ2-1	12	CASTSGGDEQFF
TRBD1	TRBV4-1	TRBJ2-4	17	CASSQRTTGTGSNIQYF
TRBD1	TRBV10-3	TRBJ1-5	14	CAIRGGTDDQPQHF
.	TRBV2	TRBJ1-1	15	CASSELGTPNPEAFF
.	TRBV30	TRBJ1-6	14	CAWSVWQGNSPLHF